This T cell receptor (beta chain) was captured in a study of brain T cells in children with intractable seizures. Study-wide points: Clones missing pre-surgery may reflect undersampling of that blood sample.

The time point denotes: blood from clinic visit 5 months post-surgery; TSC patient then seizure free. Surgery cases with the highest brain T cell transcript signatures were chosen for sequencing. Before surgery, patients took at least one anti-epileptic drug. The CDR3 runs to 15 residues. Per germline, CDR1 MDHEN and CDR2 SYDVKM. Between the trimmed V and J ends, which lost 3 bases and 1 base, there was a span of 12 bases. TCRdb keeps only in-frame clones here, not all; method: immunoSEQ multiplex PCR. Of 300,000 to 400,000 clones listed, nearly 95% are singletons. Worth noting for this clone: Its antigen is currently unknown.

The gene calls are TRBV28 and TRBJ1-1; D gene unclear. The specimen comprised peripheral blood, sampled around 5 months after surgery. This clonotype originated in a boy younger than two with tuberous sclerosis and intractable seizures. The CDR3 sequence: CASSFESFRNTEAFF. DNA of the CDR3: TGTGCCAGCAGTTTTGAAAGCTTTCGGAACACTGAAGCTTTCTTT.